This T cell receptor (beta chain) was captured by sequencing in a study of shared clonotypes between healthy human individuals. As regards this clone: Its antigen is unknown.

The table came from immunoSEQ multiplex PCR; TCRdb's copy has only in-frame clones and leaves some out. The repertoire includes 450,000 to 700,000 clones, about 95% of them detected once, and 0.095% to 0.12% sits in the top ten. The CDR3 length is 14 residues. Per germline, CDR1 MNHNS and CDR2 SASEGT. The junction had 4 bases not matched to a gene; V was cut back by 5 bases and J by 4 bases. Whole-study findings and limits: Estimated richness values were generally larger in naive subsets than in memory subsets. Relative to their counterparts shared across all four donors, non-shared clonotypes exhibited diminished generation probabilities. Only blood was sampled, and tissue TCR repertoires likely differ from blood ones.

CD8 cells classed as naive were CD45RO-negative and positively selected for CCR7, excluding terminally differentiated effector memory CD45RA+ cells. The gene calls are TRBV6-1 and TRBJ2-2, with 7 bases fitting TRBD1. This TCR came from a woman aged 25-40 years in good health. Sequences were obtained from naive CD8+ T cells sorted from blood. The CDR3 DNA follows: TGTGCCAGCAGTAAGGGGGCACTCACCGGGGAGCTGTTTTTT. Encoded protein: CASSKGALTGELFF.